This TCR beta chain was documented in a study of T-cell reconstitution after alpha-beta-depleted transplantation in children. The study, taken as a whole, reports: There were some patients whose high TCRbeta diversity at day 60 came from surviving recipient T cells and thymic progenitors. When one year had passed after transplant, most T-cell counts and diversity came from newly produced T cells. About two months after transplant, alpha-beta T cells reportedly came from several hundred expanded graft clones.

The germline V and J ends were trimmed by 5 bases and 9 bases, with 12 bases remaining between them. This CDR3 region has 12 residues. The germline gives CDR1 SGHRS, CDR2 YFSETQ. This clonotype was seen repeatedly, ten times or more. Its antigen remains unknown. Researchers prepared the TCRbeta library using unique molecular identifiers, the study reports. TCRdb itself ran the PCR reads through MiXCR, one entry per CDR3 protein. The table shows about 290,000 distinct CDR3 sequences, with around 7.1% occurring only once. The sample was peripheral blood, taken 360 days after TCRalphabeta/CD19-depleted stem cell transplant. The receptor was derived from a female patient between 2 and 15 years old who had a stem cell transplant for Fanconi anemia, so the T cells may come from the graft donor. This chain connects TRBV5-1 to TRBJ2-1; TRBD2 is a possible D gene (5 bases). DNA of the CDR3: TGCGCCAGCAGAGTGGTAGGAGGTGAGCAGTTCTTC. Translation: CASRVVGGEQFF.